This T cell receptor (beta chain) is from a study of cytomegalovirus exposure and HLA in healthy donors. Produced via immunoSEQ multiplex PCR; TCRdb's table is partial and in-frame only. Of 98,000 or so clones in the sample, approximately 85% were seen once. Germline assignment: CDR1 SGHAT and CDR2 FQDESV (reference sequence). V shed 1 base and J shed 0 bases, with 13 bases lying between them. The CDR3 covers 16 residues. This receptor was obtained from a woman under 30 in good health and CMV-seronegative. The chain carries TRBV11-1 and TRBJ2-7; D possibly corresponds to TRBD2 (5 bases). Sequences were obtained from PBMCs. The CDR3 DNA reads as TGTGCCAGCAGCTTAGATCCAGCGGTTAGCTCCTACGAGCAGTACTTC. Residues: CASSLDPAVSSYEQYF.